Listed here are 4 T cell receptor beta chains from one sample, sequenced in a study of T cell responses to AZD1222 COVID-19 vaccine. Using immunoSEQ multiplex PCR, the repertoire was profiled, and TCRdb retains in-frame clones only, with some absent. The table shows 100,000 to 150,000 clones, with 90% occurring only once. Sample: peripheral blood, taken on day 0 of MenACWY control vaccination. These receptors originate from an adult in good health.

This sequence joins TRBV3-1 (or the pseudogene TRBV3-2) and TRBJ2-4; unclear D gene. Germline-derived CDR1 and CDR2 are LGHDT and YNNKEL (reference sequence). V was trimmed by 4 bases and J by 0 bases, leaving 16 bases between them. CDR3 length equals 17 residues. The CDR3 DNA follows: TGTGCCAGCAGCCCCAACATTGCTCTCTCAGCCAAAAACATTCAGTACTTC. Protein: CASSPNIALSAKNIQYF.

The rearrangement links TRBV4-1 to TRBJ2-5; D perhaps matches TRBD2 (7 bases). This CDR3 contains 15 residues. The V gene lost 3 bases and the J gene lost 2 bases, with 13 bases spanning the gap. Germline lookup yields CDR1 MGHRA and CDR2 YSYEKL. The CDR3 protein is CASSHGGGDQETQYF. For the CDR3, the DNA is TGCGCCAGCAGCCATGGGGGGGGCGATCAAGAGACCCAGTACTTC.

The chain links TRBV27 to TRBJ2-7, with TRBD2 identical over 7 bases. CDR1 is MNHEY and CDR2 is SMNVEV in the germline V gene (reference sequence). The CDR3 is made up of 15 amino acids. V gave up 5 bases and J gave up 3 bases; unmatched junction bases: 10. Here the CDR3 DNA reads TGTGCCAGCAGTCCGAAATGGGGGACTATCTACGAGCAGTACTTC. It specifies CASSPKWGTIYEQYF.

V and J are TRBV18 and TRBJ1-1; the match to TRBD1 covers 7 bases. The length of the CDR3 is 18 residues. Looked up from germline, CDR1 is KGHSH and CDR2 is LQKENI. V dropped 0 bases and J dropped 2; count of bases not matched to a gene: 12. CDR3 loop: CASSPPGRRGRLNTEAFF. The CDR3, as DNA: TGTGCCAGCTCACCACCGGGGAGGAGGGGGCGACTCAACACTGAAGCTTTCTTT.